The present T cell receptor (beta chain) was sequenced within a study of OX40 agonist ivuxolimab in advanced cancers. Some background on the complete study: The costimulatory receptor OX40 (CD134) was targeted by ivuxolimab, a fully human IgG2 agonistic monoclonal antibody. Intravenous ivuxolimab was administered to patients every 2 weeks at six dose levels: 0.01, 0.1, 0.3, 1.5, 3 and 10 mg/kg. Among the roughly 50 dose-escalation patients, around 20 had hepatocellular carcinoma, about 15 melanoma, 9 renal cell carcinoma and 9 head and neck cancer. In the dose-escalation cohort, about four fifths of patients were male, and the mean age was 60 years with a range of about 20 to 79. Prior anti-PD-1, anti-PD-L1 or anti-CTLA-4 therapy was permitted, and about two fifths of dose-escalation patients had received checkpoint inhibitors. Partial responses occurred in three dose-escalation patients: two with cutaneous melanoma and one with hepatocellular carcinoma. Peripheral TCRbeta sequencing aimed to test whether ivuxolimab altered TCR sequence diversity and caused clonal T-cell expansion. The monotherapy dose-escalation portion (N of about 57 patients) of the phase I ivuxolimab trial is reported in the paper.

What the authors observed across the whole study: The antigen specificity of the clonally expanded peripheral T cells was not determined. Clonal expansion of both CD4+ and CD8+ blood T cells was observed from baseline to week 6 at doses 0.1 to 3.0 mg/kg. Low levels of normalized T-cell clonal expansion were also seen in some patients who did not respond. In the 0.1-3.0 mg/kg groups, partial responders were among the patients with the lowest normalized peripheral clonal expansion, particularly in CD8+ T cells. After ivuxolimab, CD8+ T cells had more expanded clones than CD4+ T cells on average.

Genomic DNA was isolated from the sorted cells so that the TCRbeta CDR3 region could be sequenced. TCRbeta CDR3 regions were sequenced using the immunoSEQ Assay. TCRdb re-hosts the immuneACCESS table, in-frame sequences only. Its copies lack some clones; in the studies checked, an unresolved V gene accounts for under half of them, and the cause for the rest is not known. The sample yields about 99,000 clones; approximately 93% were counted once. The ten largest clonotypes hold approximately 0.2% of the sample. The trial excluded patients who had a history of autoimmune disease or were on systemic immunosuppression. In every dose cohort, peripheral blood was drawn for TCR sequencing at baseline, cycle 4 day 1, and cycle 7 day 1. The samples were taken from a phase I, first-in-human, multicenter, open-label dose-escalation trial of ivuxolimab. Adults with locally advanced or metastatic melanoma, renal cell, hepatocellular, or head and neck squamous cell carcinoma were enrolled in the trial. Before TCR sequencing, CD4+ T cells and CD8+ T cells from peripheral blood were sorted into separate populations.

About this clone itself: Its antigen remains undetermined. No base quality values were provided; no much bigger clone lies one nucleotide off.

CDR3 length: 15 amino acids, cysteine to phenylalanine. Only the CDR3 DNA stays, 45 bases, in frame from base 1. CDR1 and CDR2 (SGHTA, FQGNSA) derive from the germline V gene. At the junction V is shortened by 7 bases and J by 0 bases, with 16 bases in between. Sequences were derived from CD4+ or CD8+ T cells sorted from blood, sampled in a trial of the OX40 agonist ivuxolimab. The rearranged segments are TRBV7-2 and TRBJ2-7; the D gene is perhaps TRBD2, on 6 matching bases. The clonotype originates from an adult with an advanced solid tumor such as melanoma, head and neck, liver or kidney cancer. In nucleotide form, the sequence is TGTGCCAGCACCCCGCGGGGAACGTCCTCCTACGAGCAGTACTTC. Translation gives CASTPRGTSSYEQYF.